This T cell receptor (beta chain) derives from a study of T cell changes during pregnancy in multiple sclerosis. Measured with immunoSEQ multiplex PCR; TCRdb has only the in-frame clones, and not every one. The table has around 99,000 clones, over 80% seen once; the top ten hold about 2.6%. Per the germline V gene, CDR1 is MNHEY and CDR2 is SVGAGI. V gave up 2 bases and J gave up 2 bases; unmatched junction bases: 4. This CDR3 region has 16 residues. The genes are TRBV6-5 and TRBJ1-2; 11 bases match TRBD1. This sequence was found in a female donor with multiple sclerosis, enrolled in a pregnancy study. Sequenced here: peripheral blood, sampled in the first trimester of pregnancy. Here the CDR3 reads CASSYRGTGGNYGYTF. DNA for the CDR3: TGTGCCAGCAGTTACCGAGGGACAGGGGGAAACTATGGCTACACCTTC.